This T cell receptor beta chain was obtained from a study of cytomegalovirus exposure and HLA in healthy donors. Note on this clone: The antigen is unknown.

Using immunoSEQ multiplex PCR, the repertoire was profiled, and TCRdb retains in-frame clones only, with some absent. The sample has some 200,000 clones, roughly 84% seen once; the top ten hold roughly 13%. Study results and caveats: The authors listed about 170 TCR beta chains as cytomegalovirus-associated. As confirmed in vitro, a few CMV-associated chains were specific for CMV antigens. Diagnosis of cytomegalovirus status made by the classifier reportedly showed high specificity and sensitivity. Among TCR sequences, most were rare, though some public TCRs appeared in many donors.

CDR1 and CDR2 from the germline V gene are MNHEY and SVGAGI. The CDR3 contains 15 residues. V gave up 5 bases and J gave up 1 base, with 14 bases separating them. The specimen was PBMCs. This clonotype originated in a woman aged 30 to 39 in good health and CMV-seropositive. The J gene is TRBJ1-1, the V gene TRBV6-5, with D maybe TRBD1 (5 bases). The CDR3 DNA sequence: TGTGCCAGCAGTACAGAATTGGGGGGGAACACTGAAGCTTTCTTT. It is translated as CASSTELGGNTEAFF.